The subject of this entry is one T cell receptor beta chain. This clone has only one observation. What this receptor recognizes is not known. No clone much larger than this one lies a single base away; base qualities are absent. This entry is derived from a study of cytomegalovirus exposure and HLA in healthy donors (dated by TCRdb to the late 2010s). About the full investigation: According to an earlier analysis of 587 of the donors, about 180 million T cells yielded 120 million or so unique TCR beta sequences and around 280 Gb of sequence data. An early release that covered about 600 HLA-typed donors contained approximately 300 gigabases of sequencing data and 75 million to 100 million unique TCR sequences. Of the 350 to 450 genotyped donors, over 65% fell in the genetic ancestry cluster associated with self-reported Caucasian donors. The study aimed to test whether signatures of past pathogen exposure could be identified by cataloging public T cell receptors. The study profiled the T cell repertoires of some 610 subjects by immunosequencing and related them to cytomegalovirus serostatus. In addition to the first cohort of 666 subjects, a separate validation cohort of 130 or so different subjects was used. The study combined high-throughput TCR immunosequencing, statistical association of individual TCRs with disease status, and machine learning to predict cytomegalovirus infection status. To study patterns of TCR occurrence, a later analysis re-analyzed previously published TCR beta repertoires from hundreds of donors and added high-resolution HLA genotyping. In the later analysis, no new phenotypic data were used to find candidate immune exposures; instead, reliance was placed on TCR beta sequences and their occurrence across donors. In an earlier analysis of 587 of the donors, high-throughput TCR beta sequencing was used to judge whether each TCR beta V gene segment behaved as functional or pseudogenic. Donor age, sex, ethnicity and CMV serostatus were compiled alongside the repertoire data. In a later genetic analysis, genome-wide SNP genotypes for about 65% of the roughly 700 donors were used, and that subset was treated as a discovery cohort. Every repertoire in the discovery cohort had been generated on one and the same sequencing platform. HLA typing included class I and class II loci at four-digit resolution. The number of typed donors differed by locus: 629-630 for A, B, C, DRB1 and DQB1; approximately 540 for DQA1; approximately 610 for DPA1; and 450 to 480 for DPB1. Because of strong linkage in the cohort, roughly five DR-DQ haplotypes were treated as single units for association and clustering. Among several hundred genotyped donors of the cohort, an average of about 240,000 unique TCR beta nucleotide sequences was sequenced per donor, of which 15% to 20% were non-productive.

What the research found in general, with its limitations: In vitro tests confirmed that a few of the cytomegalovirus-associated TCR beta chains recognize cytomegalovirus antigens. Specific HLA alleles were associated with around 18,000 TCR beta sequences at a false discovery rate of 0.05 in a later analysis. A later analysis found that TCR association rates varied across HLA loci, with DRB1 alleles showing the most associated TCRs and HLA-C alleles the fewest. Because counts were too low, roughly 18 rarely observed V segments, including chromosome 9 orphons, were left out of the earlier analysis of 500 to 650 of the donors. The only immune exposure information available for the cohort was CMV serostatus. Linkage disequilibrium might explain the correlated functional status among segregating V segments, but an unknown experimental factor could not be excluded. A further reported finding was that TCR beta sequences accurately predicted the HLA-A and HLA-B alleles for most subjects in the first cohort. A later analysis found that HLA-associated TCR beta chains were more clonally expanded and had lower generation probabilities than equally common non-associated chains. In this cohort, only TCR beta chains were sequenced, and detectable features were limited by the absence of alpha or paired-chain data. In a later analysis, several top co-occurrence clusters were reported to appear linked to parvovirus B19, influenza, CMV and Epstein-Barr virus. Roughly uniform sequencing depth across donors was assumed in presence/absence analyses, although this assumption may not hold. While some public TCRs were present in many individuals, most TCR sequences turned up only very rarely across donors. In an earlier analysis of around 500 of the donors, most TCR beta V segments appeared in productive rearrangements about 87% or about 30% of the time, broadly matching IMGT annotations. According to a later genetic analysis, donors in an Asian-associated ancestry cluster had fewer N-insertions in productive TCRs than the approximately 670-donor mean. Most CMV-associated TCR beta chains appeared to be HLA-restricted in a later analysis, and the HLA associations seemed to be driven largely by CMV exposure. Cytomegalovirus status was reported to be diagnosed by the classifier with high specificity and sensitivity in both the original and validation cohorts. In a later genetic analysis, a missense DCLRE1C variant was associated with V-gene and J-gene trimming of TCR beta chains, and the association was replicated in an independent cohort. The authors suggested that the approach could potentially be extended to other disease states and immunological phenotypes. A group of highly shared sequence variants was considered likely to be a technical artifact of the sequencing pipeline. When HLA alleles, especially DR and DQ, strongly co-occurred, TCR associations were difficult to assign to individual alleles. In the study, about 150 TCR beta chains were listed as associated with cytomegalovirus. Because HLA typing was unavailable for some donors at each locus, only the typed subset was used in association tests.

Receptors were amplified or captured by the immunoSEQ multiplex PCR assay. A mixture of 60 forward primers for TCR Vbeta segments and 13 reverse primers for TCR Jbeta segments was used in the multiplex PCR. Amplification of the CDR3 region of rearranged TCR beta genes was performed with a multiplex PCR assay on genomic DNA. On the Illumina HiSeq System, the amplified TCR beta libraries were sequenced as 87-base-pair reads. Regarding the original processing steps: A later analysis counted 65 million to 90 million unique TCR beta chains across the 500 to 850 repertoires, and 9.5 million to 11 million of these chains were shared by at least two donors. Raw reads were error-corrected and collapsed into unique sequences with a nearest-neighbor algorithm that merged closely related sequences to remove PCR and sequencing errors. CDR3 sequences were aligned to IMGT reference sequences to assign V, D and J gene segments. For a sequence to be retained, a match of at least six nucleotides to both a V gene segment and a J gene segment was required. A rearrangement counted as productive if the CDR3 had no stop codons and remained in frame with V and J, and every other rearrangement counted as non-productive. CDR3 was defined by IMGT convention, running from the second conserved V-encoded cysteine to the conserved J-encoded phenylalanine. Sequences without an unambiguous match to a single V gene segment were excluded from the earlier analysis of several hundred of the donors. An earlier analysis of 500 to 700 of the donors classified V segments as functional when productive rearrangements were above 56.7% and as segregating when the standard deviation between donors was above 5%. A statistical classification framework was developed to diagnose cytomegalovirus status using the catalog of TCR beta chain sequences. In a later analysis, V and J genes were assigned by comparing TCR nucleotide sequences against IMGT/GENE-DB human TR gene sequences. A later analysis assigned CDR3 sequences and most-parsimonious VDJ recombination scenarios with the TCRdist pipeline. In a later analysis, each TCR beta chain was defined by its CDR3 amino acid sequence together with its V-gene family, and reads lacking a unique V-gene family were excluded. As a way to deal with suspected cross-contamination and a sequencing artifact, a later analysis dropped 450 to 700 nucleotide sequences that were highly shared and had low generation probability. For each public chain, a later analysis derived a clonal expansion index from normalized ranks of inferred template counts within each repertoire. Generation probabilities in a later analysis came from a VDJ recombination model fitted to out-of-frame rearrangements, and those results were checked against IGoR. In a later analysis, hypergeometric tests were used to score TCR-TCR, TCR-HLA and TCR-CMV co-occurrence, with a repertoire-size bias correction applied to TCR pairs. A later analysis estimated false discovery rates by permuting HLA or CMV assignments 20 times. In a later analysis, co-occurring TCRs were grouped using DBSCAN, with TCRdist sequence similarity added in when clustering inside HLA-allele-positive subsets. For co-occurrence clustering, repertoires with fewer than 30,000 or more than 120,000 public chains were excluded, along with roughly 5 repertoires with anomalous nucleotide sharing. Held by TCRdb, this immuneACCESS table contains in-frame sequences only and omits some clones. Under half of the omission traces to an unresolved V gene where checked; the cause of the rest is unknown. The DNA gave D and trimming, while V, J and clone size come from that table. This sample holds 99,000 or so clones; over 70% were observed only once. Around 5.3% of the sample is in the top ten clones.

The cohort consisted of approximately 690 healthy bone marrow donors. At the time of sampling, all cohort members were nominally healthy, though unrecorded immune exposures were likely present. The donor tested CMV seronegative, placing the donor among the 350 to 400 seronegative members of the cohort. Every donor gave a peripheral blood sample, and the peripheral blood mononuclear cells from that sample were used for TCR beta sequencing. Genomic DNA extraction from the blood cell samples was performed with the Qiagen DNeasy Blood Extraction Kit. The specimen was PBMCs. This TCR came from a male donor in good health and CMV-seronegative.

The DNA sequence is as follows: TGTGCCAGCAGTGAATTGACAGGGGATCAGCCCCAGCATTTT. The resulting protein is CASSELTGDQPQHF. The rearranged segments are TRBV25-1 and TRBJ1-5; a stretch of 8 junction bases matches TRBD1. The germline V and J ends show losses of 1 base and 5 bases respectively, and no gene match explains 1 base of the junction. The CDR3 goes from the cysteine to the phenylalanine over 14 residues. The only DNA kept is the CDR3, 42 bases in frame from the first base. The germline V gene specifies MGHDK as CDR1 and SYGVNS as CDR2.